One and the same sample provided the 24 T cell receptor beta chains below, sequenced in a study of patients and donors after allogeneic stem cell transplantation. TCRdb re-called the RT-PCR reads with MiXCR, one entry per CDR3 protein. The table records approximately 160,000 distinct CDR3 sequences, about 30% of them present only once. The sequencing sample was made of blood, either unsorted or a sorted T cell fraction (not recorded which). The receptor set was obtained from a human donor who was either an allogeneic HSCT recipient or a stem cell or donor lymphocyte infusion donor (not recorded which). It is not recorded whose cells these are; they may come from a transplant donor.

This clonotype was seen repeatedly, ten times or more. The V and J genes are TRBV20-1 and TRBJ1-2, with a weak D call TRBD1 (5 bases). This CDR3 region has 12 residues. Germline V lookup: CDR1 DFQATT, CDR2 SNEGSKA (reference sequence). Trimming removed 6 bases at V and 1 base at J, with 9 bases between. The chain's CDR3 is CSAPDSNYGYTF. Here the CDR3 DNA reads TGCAGTGCGCCCGACAGTAACTATGGCTACACCTTC.

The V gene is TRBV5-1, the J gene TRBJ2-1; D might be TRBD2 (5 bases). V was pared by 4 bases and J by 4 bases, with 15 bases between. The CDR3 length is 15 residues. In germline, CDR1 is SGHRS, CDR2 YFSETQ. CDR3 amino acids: CASSLVASQYNEQFF. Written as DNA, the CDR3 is TGCGCCAGCAGCCTCGTGGCTAGCCAGTACAATGAGCAGTTCTTC.

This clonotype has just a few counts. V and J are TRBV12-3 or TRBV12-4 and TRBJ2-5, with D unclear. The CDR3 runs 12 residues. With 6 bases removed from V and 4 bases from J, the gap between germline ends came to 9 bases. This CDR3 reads CASSPLVETQYF. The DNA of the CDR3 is TGTGCCAGCAGCCCCCTTGTAGAGACCCAGTACTTC.

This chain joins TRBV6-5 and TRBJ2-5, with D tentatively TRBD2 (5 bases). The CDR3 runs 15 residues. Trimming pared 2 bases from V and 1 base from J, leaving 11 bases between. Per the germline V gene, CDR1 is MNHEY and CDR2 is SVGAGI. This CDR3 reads CASSYDLAGQETQYF. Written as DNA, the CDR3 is TGTGCCAGCAGTTACGATCTAGCAGGCCAAGAGACCCAGTACTTC.

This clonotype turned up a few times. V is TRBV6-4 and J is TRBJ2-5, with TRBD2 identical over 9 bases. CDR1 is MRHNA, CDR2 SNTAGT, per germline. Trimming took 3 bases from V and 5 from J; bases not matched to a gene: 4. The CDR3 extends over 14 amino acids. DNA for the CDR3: TGTGCCAGCAGTGAGCCTAGCGGGACCGAGACCCAGTACTTC. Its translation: CASSEPSGTETQYF.

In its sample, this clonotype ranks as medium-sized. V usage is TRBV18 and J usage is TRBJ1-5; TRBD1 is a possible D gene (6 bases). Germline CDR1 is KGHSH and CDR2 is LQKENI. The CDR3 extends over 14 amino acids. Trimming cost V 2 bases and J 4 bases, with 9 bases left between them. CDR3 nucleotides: TGTGCCAGCTCACCAGCCCAGGGGAATCAGCCCCAGCATTTT. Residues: CASSPAQGNQPQHF.

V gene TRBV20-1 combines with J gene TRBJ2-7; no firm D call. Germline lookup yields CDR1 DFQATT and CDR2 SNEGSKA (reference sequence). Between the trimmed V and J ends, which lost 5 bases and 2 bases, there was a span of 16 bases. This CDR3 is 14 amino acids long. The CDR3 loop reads CSAHWEWDPYEQYF. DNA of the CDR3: TGCAGTGCTCACTGGGAATGGGATCCCTACGAGCAGTACTTC.

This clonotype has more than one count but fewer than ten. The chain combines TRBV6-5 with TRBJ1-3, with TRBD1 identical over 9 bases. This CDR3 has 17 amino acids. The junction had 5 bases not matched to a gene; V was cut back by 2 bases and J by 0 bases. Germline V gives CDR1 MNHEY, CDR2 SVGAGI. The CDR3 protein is CASSYTLDRGSGNTIYF. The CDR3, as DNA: TGTGCCAGCAGTTACACCTTGGACAGGGGCTCTGGAAACACCATATATTTT.

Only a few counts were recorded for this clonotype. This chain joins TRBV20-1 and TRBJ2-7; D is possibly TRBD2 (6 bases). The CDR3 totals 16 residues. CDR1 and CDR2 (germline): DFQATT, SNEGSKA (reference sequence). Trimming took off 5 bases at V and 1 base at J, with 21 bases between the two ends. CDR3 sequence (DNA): TGCAGTGCTCGCCGACAACTGACTAGTTTGTCCTACGAGCAGTACTTC. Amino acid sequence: CSARRQLTSLSYEQYF.

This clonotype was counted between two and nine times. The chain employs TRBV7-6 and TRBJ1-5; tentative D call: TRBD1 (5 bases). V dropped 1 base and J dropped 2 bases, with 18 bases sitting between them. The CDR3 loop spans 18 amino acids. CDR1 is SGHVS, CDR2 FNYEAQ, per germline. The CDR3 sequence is CASSLEGREGIGNQPQHF. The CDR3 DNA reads TGTGCCAGCAGCTTAGAGGGCAGGGAGGGGATCGGCAATCAGCCCCAGCATTTT.

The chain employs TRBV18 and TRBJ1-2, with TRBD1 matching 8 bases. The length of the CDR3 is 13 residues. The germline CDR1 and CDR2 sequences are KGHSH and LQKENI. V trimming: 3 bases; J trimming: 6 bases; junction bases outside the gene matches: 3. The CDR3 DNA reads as TGTGCCAGCTCACCCCGACAGGGGCATGGCTACACCTTC. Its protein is CASSPRQGHGYTF.

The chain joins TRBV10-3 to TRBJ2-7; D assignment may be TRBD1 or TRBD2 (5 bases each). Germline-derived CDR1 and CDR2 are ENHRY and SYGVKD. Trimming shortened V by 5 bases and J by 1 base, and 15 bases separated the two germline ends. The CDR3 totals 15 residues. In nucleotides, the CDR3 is TGTGCCATCAGTCCGGGGCAGGCGACATCCTACGAGCAGTACTTC. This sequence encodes CAISPGQATSYEQYF.

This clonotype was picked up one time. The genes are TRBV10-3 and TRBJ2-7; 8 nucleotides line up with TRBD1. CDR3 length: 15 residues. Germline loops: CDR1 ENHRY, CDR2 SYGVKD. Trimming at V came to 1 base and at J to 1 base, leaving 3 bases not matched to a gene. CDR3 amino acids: CAISEYDRGSYEQYF. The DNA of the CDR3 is TGTGCCATCAGTGAGTACGACAGGGGATCCTACGAGCAGTACTTC.

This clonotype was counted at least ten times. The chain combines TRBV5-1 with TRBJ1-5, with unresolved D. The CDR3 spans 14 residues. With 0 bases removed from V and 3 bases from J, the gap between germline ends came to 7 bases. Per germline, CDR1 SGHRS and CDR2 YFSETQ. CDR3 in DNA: TGCGCCAGCAGCTTGGGATCACTCAATCAGCCCCAGCATTTT. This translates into CASSLGSLNQPQHF.

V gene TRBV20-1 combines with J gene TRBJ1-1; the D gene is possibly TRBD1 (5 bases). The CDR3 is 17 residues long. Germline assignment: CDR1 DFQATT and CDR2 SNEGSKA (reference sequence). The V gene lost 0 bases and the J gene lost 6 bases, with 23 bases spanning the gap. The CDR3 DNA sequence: TGCAGTGCTAGAGATTTCGGCAGAGGGGTCCAAGGTGCTGAAGCTTTCTTT. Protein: CSARDFGRGVQGAEAFF.

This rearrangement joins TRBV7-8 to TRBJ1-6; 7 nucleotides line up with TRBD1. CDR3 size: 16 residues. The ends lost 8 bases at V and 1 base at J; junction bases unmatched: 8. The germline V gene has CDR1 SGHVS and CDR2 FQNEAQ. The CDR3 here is CASLTGVWSYNSPLHF. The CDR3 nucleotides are TGTGCCAGCCTTACAGGGGTTTGGTCCTATAATTCACCCCTCCACTTT. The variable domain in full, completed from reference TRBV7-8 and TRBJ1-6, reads GAGVSQSPRYKVAKRGQDVALRCDPISGHVSLFWYQQALGQGPEFLTYFQNEAQLDKSGLPSDRFFAERPEGSVSTLKIQRTQQEDSAVYLCASLTGVWSYNSPLHFGNGTRLTVT.

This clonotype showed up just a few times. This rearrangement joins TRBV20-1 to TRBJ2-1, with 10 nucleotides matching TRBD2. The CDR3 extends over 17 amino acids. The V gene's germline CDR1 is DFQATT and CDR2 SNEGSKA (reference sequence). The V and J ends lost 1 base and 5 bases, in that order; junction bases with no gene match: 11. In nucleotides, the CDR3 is TGCAGTGCTAGAGTGCCCCCAGCGGGAGGGGGCCACAATGAGCAGTTCTTC. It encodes CSARVPPAGGGHNEQFF.

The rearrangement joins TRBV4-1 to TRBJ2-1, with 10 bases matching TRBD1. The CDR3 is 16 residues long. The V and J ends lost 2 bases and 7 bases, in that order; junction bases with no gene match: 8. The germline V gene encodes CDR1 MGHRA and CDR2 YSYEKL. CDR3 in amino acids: CASSQPPGQGPNEQFF. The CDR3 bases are TGCGCCAGCAGCCAACCCCCGGGACAGGGGCCAAATGAGCAGTTCTTC.

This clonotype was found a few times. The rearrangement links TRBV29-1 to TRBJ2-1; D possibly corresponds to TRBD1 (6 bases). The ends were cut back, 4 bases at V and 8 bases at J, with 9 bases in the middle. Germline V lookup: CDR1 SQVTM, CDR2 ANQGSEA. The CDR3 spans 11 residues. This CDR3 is CSVGRGDEQFF. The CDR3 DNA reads TGCAGCGTTGGCAGGGGCGATGAGCAGTTCTTC.

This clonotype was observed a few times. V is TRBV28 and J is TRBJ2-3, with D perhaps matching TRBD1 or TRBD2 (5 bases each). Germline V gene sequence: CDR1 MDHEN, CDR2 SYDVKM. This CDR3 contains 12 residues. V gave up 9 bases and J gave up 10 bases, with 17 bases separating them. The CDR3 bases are TGTGCCAGTTGGGAGAACCCGACAGCGCAGTATTTT. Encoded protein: CASWENPTAQYF.

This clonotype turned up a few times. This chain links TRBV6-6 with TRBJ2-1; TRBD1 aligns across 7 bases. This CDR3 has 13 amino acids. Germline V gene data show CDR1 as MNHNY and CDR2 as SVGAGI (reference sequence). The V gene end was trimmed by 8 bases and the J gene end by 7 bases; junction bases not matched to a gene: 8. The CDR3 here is CASSARGPNEQFF. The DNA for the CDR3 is TGTGCCAGCTCCGCAAGGGGGCCGAATGAGCAGTTCTTC.

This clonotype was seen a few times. The CDR3 loop reads CASTVLGANTEAFF. As DNA, the CDR3 is TGTGCCAGCACTGTTCTGGGTGCCAACACTGAAGCTTTCTTT. The V call is TRBV12-3 or TRBV12-4, the J call TRBJ1-1; no reliable D call. This CDR3 region has 14 residues. V was clipped by 7 bases and J by 2 bases, with 14 bases between them.

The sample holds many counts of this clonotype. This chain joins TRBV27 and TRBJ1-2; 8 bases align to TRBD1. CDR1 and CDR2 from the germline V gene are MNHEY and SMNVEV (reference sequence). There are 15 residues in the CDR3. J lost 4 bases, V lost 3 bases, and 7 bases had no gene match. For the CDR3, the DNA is TGTGCCAGCAGTTTGGCAGGGGGCTTTGCCTATGGCTACACCTTC. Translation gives CASSLAGGFAYGYTF.

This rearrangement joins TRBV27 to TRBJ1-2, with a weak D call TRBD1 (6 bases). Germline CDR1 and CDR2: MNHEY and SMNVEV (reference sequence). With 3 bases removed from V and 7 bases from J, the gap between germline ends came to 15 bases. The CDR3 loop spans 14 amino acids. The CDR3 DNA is TGTGCCAGCAGTTTCGGGGGCAGGGTGGGTGGCTACACCTTC. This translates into CASSFGGRVGGYTF.